Below, 5 T cell receptor beta chains from the same sample are listed, as sequenced in a study of OX40 agonist ivuxolimab in advanced cancers. Profiled with immunoSEQ multiplex PCR; TCRdb holds only in-frame clones, not every one. The sample consists of tens of thousands of clones, about 90% of them appearing once. The sequencing used CD4+ or CD8+ T cells sorted from blood, collected in a trial of the OX40 agonist ivuxolimab. The receptors here all came from an adult with an advanced solid tumor such as melanoma, head and neck, liver or kidney cancer.

The chain combines TRBV4-1 with TRBJ2-4; D not certain. The V end was cut by 1 base, the J end by 0 bases, with 13 bases between. Germline V gene data show CDR1 as MGHRA and CDR2 as YSYEKL. The CDR3 has 17 residues. The CDR3 loop is CASSQGVFHLAKNIQYF. Written as DNA, the CDR3 is TGCGCCAGCAGCCAAGGTGTCTTTCACCTAGCCAAAAACATTCAGTACTTC.

The chain joins TRBV4-1 to TRBJ1-4; TRBD1 might be the D (6 bases). Germline V gene sequence: CDR1 MGHRA, CDR2 YSYEKL. This CDR3 spans 15 amino acids. The V end lost 0 bases, the J end lost 8 bases, and 13 bases lay between the germline ends. This CDR3 reads CASSQDFTGWEKLFF. CDR3 nucleotide sequence: TGCGCCAGCAGCCAAGATTTCACAGGGTGGGAAAAACTGTTTTTT.

The chain joins TRBV6-5 to TRBJ1-1, with TRBD1 as a possible D gene (6 bases). Germline loops: CDR1 MNHEY, CDR2 SVGAGI. The germline V and J ends were trimmed by 5 bases and 6 bases, with 13 bases remaining between them. CDR3 length: 13 residues. The chain's CDR3 is CASSTGISAEAFF. The CDR3 DNA sequence: TGTGCCAGCAGTACAGGGATTTCCGCTGAAGCTTTCTTT.

This clone occurred once. The rearrangement joins TRBV2 to TRBJ2-1; either TRBD1 or TRBD2 may fit D (5 bases each). Germline V gene data show CDR1 as SNHLY and CDR2 as FYNNEI. V was shortened by 4 bases and J by 4 bases, with 14 bases between the two germline ends. The CDR3 extends over 15 amino acids. CDR3 sequence (DNA): TGTGCCAGCAGTGCCTTTAATGGGGGATACAATGAGCAGTTCTTC. Its protein product is CASSAFNGGYNEQFF.

This rearrangement joins TRBV5-4 to TRBJ2-7; D unclear. Germline V CDR1 and CDR2: SGHNT, YYREEE (reference sequence). V lost 0 bases to trimming and J lost 2 bases, with 12 bases between them. The CDR3 covers 15 residues. DNA of the CDR3: TGTGCCAGCAGCTTGGGATCCGGGCTTGCCTACGAGCAGTACTTC. Protein product: CASSLGSGLAYEQYF.